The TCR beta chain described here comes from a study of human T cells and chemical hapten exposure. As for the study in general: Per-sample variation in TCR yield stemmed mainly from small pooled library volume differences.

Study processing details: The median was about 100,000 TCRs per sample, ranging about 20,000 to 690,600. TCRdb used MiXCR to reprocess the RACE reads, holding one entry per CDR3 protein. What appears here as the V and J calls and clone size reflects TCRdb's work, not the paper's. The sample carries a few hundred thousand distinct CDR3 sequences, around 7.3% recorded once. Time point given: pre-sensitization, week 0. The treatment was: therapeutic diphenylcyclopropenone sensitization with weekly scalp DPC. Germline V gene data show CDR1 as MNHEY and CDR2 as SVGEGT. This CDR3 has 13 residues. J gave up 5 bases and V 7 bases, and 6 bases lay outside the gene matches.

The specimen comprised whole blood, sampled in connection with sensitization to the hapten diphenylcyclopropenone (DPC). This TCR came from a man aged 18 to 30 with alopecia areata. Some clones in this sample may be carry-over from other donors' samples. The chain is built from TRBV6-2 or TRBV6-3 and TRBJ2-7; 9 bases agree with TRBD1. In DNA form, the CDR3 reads TGTGCCAGCACCGGGGACAGGGCCCACGAGCAGTACGTC. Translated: CASTGDRAHEQYV.